The present entry profiles one TCR beta chain with its context. Antigen: not known. This entry comes from a study of shared clonotypes between healthy human individuals. CD4+ cells underwent separation, giving CD45RA+ naive and CD45RA-negative memory subsets. General study findings and limits: Large depth notwithstanding, sorted-subset sequencing proved incomplete by rarefaction. Tissue TCR repertoires likely differ from these blood-only repertoires. Genetic and exposure-history diversity was limited by the few donors.

Profiled with immunoSEQ multiplex PCR; TCRdb holds only in-frame clones, not every one. The table lists more than 850,000 clones, about 84% of them singletons. What was sequenced was memory CD4+ T cells from PBMCs. Subset in this sample: CD45RA-negative fraction. The sequence was obtained from a young man in good health. Some clones in this sample may be carry-over from other donors' samples.

The chain's CDR3 is CASSSTGTGANVLTF. The CDR3 DNA follows: TGTGCCAGCTCATCTACAGGGACGGGGGCCAACGTCCTGACTTTC. This chain connects TRBV18 to TRBJ2-6; tentative D call: TRBD1 (6 bases). Germline loops: CDR1 KGHSH, CDR2 LQKENI. Trimming removed 5 bases at V and 4 bases at J, with 12 bases between. The CDR3 loop spans 15 amino acids.